This is a list of T cell receptor beta chains from one sample in a study of T cells in Graves' hyperthyroidism and ophthalmopathy. MiXCR was run by TCRdb on the multiplex PCR reads, yielding one entry per CDR3 protein. The sample lists about 460,000 distinct CDR3 sequences; 22% were seen once. The specimen was blood. The receptors come from a woman in her 70s with Graves' ophthalmopathy. CDR3s include the opening cysteine and the closing phenylalanine or tryptophan.

TRBJ2-1 TRBV6-1 CASSPTARGEQFF
TRBJ1-1 TRBV12-3/TRBV12-4 CASSPTGAAAFEAFF
TRBJ1-6 TRBV6-1 CTSSKRQPSSYNSPLHF
TRBJ1-5 TRBV7-2 CASTLGAGGQPQHF
TRBJ1-5 TRBV12-3/TRBV12-4 CASRETGGLHQPQHF
TRBJ1-4 TRBV5-6 CASSLGPEPNEKLFF
TRBJ1-2 TRBV19 CASSSQGARSRGYTF
TRBJ2-1 TRBV2 CASSLTSGRALAYNEQFF
TRBJ2-2 TRBV6-1 CASKFRLNTGELFF
TRBJ2-5 TRBV12-3/TRBV12-4 CASNLQGGRETQYF
TRBJ1-5 TRBV20-1 CSVRGLASGNQPQHF
TRBJ1-1 TRBV6-1 CASLRGTNTEAFF
TRBJ2-7 TRBV30 CAWSGGGSLGEQYF
TRBJ2-3 TRBV7-9 CASSLAAGNTDTQYF
TRBJ2-7 TRBV10-3 CAIRATGSSLGEQYF
TRBJ1-1 TRBV19 CASSIGGRINTEAFF
TRBJ2-3 TRBV5-1 CASSLARTGLTDTQYF
TRBJ2-1 TRBV29-1 CSVYAPRLGDEQFF
TRBJ1-5 TRBV20-1 CSARTGVGQPQHF
TRBJ1-4 TRBV30 CAWSNLKGREKLFF
TRBJ2-7 TRBV20-1 CSAREHATYEQYF
TRBJ1-1 TRBV20-1 CSARDRRGSTEAFF
TRBJ2-1 TRBV4-2 CASSQVRGGYNEQFF
TRBJ1-2 TRBV6-1 CASSRTDRGLGGYTF
TRBJ2-7 TRBV2 CASKVGAYEQYF
TRBJ2-7 TRBV30 CAWGSGTGIYEQYF
TRBJ2-3 TRBV28 CASSLIAGELTDTQYF
TRBJ2-7 TRBV6-1 CASSGDRVDYEQYF
TRBJ1-4 TRBV20-1 CSAHDRGRGEKLFF
TRBJ1-1 TRBV5-1 CASSESPGSTEAFF
TRBJ1-1 TRBV10-3 CAISEGVREGTEAFF
TRBJ1-5 TRBV30 CACGRGINQPQHF
TRBJ2-1 TRBV10-1 CASSIFPNEQFF
TRBJ2-7 TRBV12-3/TRBV12-4 CASSTIGSYEQYF
TRBJ1-1 TRBV20-1 CSARGLQGVNTEAFF
TRBJ2-7 TRBV2 CASSLPALVSHEQYF
TRBJ1-2 TRBV2 CASSEQQGGGYTF
TRBJ1-1 TRBV12-3/TRBV12-4 CASSFGVGAEAFF